This T cell receptor (beta chain) came from a study of blood T cell repertoires in COVID-19. The overall study: T cells, B-cell-depleted T cells, or PBMCs supplied cDNA or gDNA.

Method: immunoSEQ multiplex PCR; TCRdb's copy keeps in-frame clones and lacks some. The sample holds around 300,000 clones, 89% seen once. Germline values: CDR1 GTSNPN, CDR2 SVGIG (reference sequence). Losses at the gene ends were 8 bases for V and 7 bases for J; bases not matched to a gene: 12. The CDR3 is made up of 13 amino acids. The TCR originated in a man in his fifties or sixties with acute or convalescent COVID-19. The chain is built from TRBV30 and TRBJ2-7, with 9 bases aligning to TRBD2. Sequencing was performed on peripheral blood. CDR3 coding DNA: TGTGCCGGTGACTTCGCGGGGGGGCCGGAGCAGTACTTC. It specifies CAGDFAGGPEQYF.